Described below is a single TCR beta chain sequence and its context. What it recognizes is unknown. This record comes from a study of siplizumab effects on memory and regulatory T cells. Profiling relied on immunoSEQ multiplex PCR, and the TCRdb table lists in-frame clones only, not all of them. The sample consists of approximately 90,000 clones, roughly 94% of them appearing once. Findings and limits, study-wide: Alloreactive sequences traceable to unstimulated CD4+ memory cells declined significantly under siplizumab. The study did not confirm that proliferating Tregs from siplizumab cultures were suppressive. Only a minor fraction of alloreactive clones mapped to unstimulated subsets.

Material for sequencing was non-Treg CD4+ T cells sorted from blood. This TCR was sampled from a human donor in good health.

CDR3 loop: CATRELTEAFF. Here the CDR3 DNA reads TGTGCCACCAGGGAGTTAACTGAAGCTTTCTTT. The chain uses TRBV10-3 and TRBJ1-1; TRBD1 might be the D (5 bases). The V end was cut by 10 bases, the J end by 5 bases, with 11 bases between. The CDR3 runs to 11 residues. Germline loops: CDR1 ENHRY, CDR2 SYGVKD.